This T cell receptor beta chain comes out of a study of blood T cells in healthy people across ages. The people who gave samples were healthy Caucasians from Russia, aged roughly 6 to 95. Then a second PCR, running roughly 6 to 12 cycles, was carried out with a sample-barcoded 5' primer and a J-beta primer mix. Each CDR3 protein is one row after TCRdb ran MiXCR on the 5' RACE reads. The table includes about 1.6 million distinct CDR3 sequences, roughly a third detected once. Study-wide points: Researchers said unsorted PBMCs prevented a conclusive naive versus antigen-experienced comparison. Considered underestimates were the diversity estimates obtained from one million T cells.

This clonotype was found many times. The antigen remains undetermined. Trimming left V 4 bases short and J 0 bases short, with 10 bases between. Germline CDR1 and CDR2: MDHEN and SYDVKM. This CDR3 is 14 amino acids long. This sequence originates from a woman aged 30 to 39 in good health. The sample taken for sequencing was blood. The chain recombines TRBV28 with TRBJ2-7, with D perhaps TRBD2 (6 bases). The CDR3 is CASSWRDFSYEQYF. DNA of the CDR3: TGTGCCAGCAGTTGGAGGGATTTCTCCTACGAGCAGTACTTC.